A selection of T cell receptor beta chains follows, all from one sample in a study of blood T cell repertoires in COVID-19. Produced via immunoSEQ multiplex PCR; TCRdb's table is partial and in-frame only. Of under 200,000 clones detected, approximately 84% appear once; the ten largest clones hold about 5.8%. The sample taken for sequencing was peripheral blood. These receptors came from a woman between 50 and 59 years old with COVID-19, enrolled during active disease. Each CDR3 is given with its conserved first and last residue. The D gene is left open where the match is weak. Expanded clones are given a class, and other clones once, few, many or no size at all.

>TRBD1|TRBJ1-3|TRBV4-1|NA
CASSQVQGFFGNTIYF
TGCGCCAGCAGCCAAGTACAGGGGTTCTTTGGAAACACCATATATTTT
>NA|TRBJ1-4|TRBV12-3/TRBV12-4|NA
CASSSSGGEKLFF
NA
>TRBD2|TRBJ2-3|TRBV3-1/TRBV3-2|few
CASSQGTTSGGGDTQYF
TGTGCCAGCAGCCAGGGCACTACTAGCGGGGGAGGCGATACGCAGTATTTT
>TRBD1|TRBJ1-2|TRBV7-9|once
CASSAGTGDYGYTF
TGTGCCAGCAGCGCGGGGACAGGGGACTATGGCTACACCTTC
>TRBD2|TRBJ2-3|TRBV5-4|NA
CASSSGTSGGANPDTQYF
TGTGCCAGCAGCTCCGGGACTAGCGGGGGGGCGAACCCAGATACGCAGTATTTT
>NA|TRBJ1-2|TRBV18|NA
CASSPDRSYGYTF
TGTGCCAGCTCACCTGACAGGAGCTATGGCTACACCTTC
>NA|TRBJ1-2|TRBV7-2|once
CASIVLTGLNYGYTF
TGTGCCAGCATCGTTCTAACAGGGCTTAACTATGGCTACACCTTC
>NA|TRBJ1-5|TRBV10-3|NA
CAITQELNQPQHF
TGTGCCATCACCCAAGAACTCAATCAGCCCCAGCATTTT
>TRBD2|TRBJ2-3|TRBV4-3|NA
CASSPRLAGVDTQYF
TGCGCCAGCAGCCCACGACTAGCGGGGGTGGATACGCAGTATTTT
>TRBD2|TRBJ2-5|TRBV20-1|NA
CSASPTGTSDRETQYF
TGCAGTGCTAGTCCAACTGGGACTAGCGACCGGGAGACCCAGTACTTC
>NA|TRBJ2-7|TRBV12-3/TRBV12-4|NA
CASSTGVNEQYF
TGTGCCAGCAGTACGGGGGTGAACGAGCAGTACTTC
>NA|TRBJ2-7|TRBV4-2|NA
CASSQELGYEQYF
TGTGCCAGCAGCCAAGAACTTGGCTACGAGCAGTACTTC
>TRBD1|TRBJ1-2|TRBV6-5|NA
CASAGQGRFGYTF
TGTGCCTCGGCGGGACAGGGGAGGTTCGGCTACACCTTC
>NA|TRBJ2-3|TRBV18|NA
CASSQIEGNTDTQYF
TGTGCCAGCTCACAAATCGAGGGTAACACAGATACGCAGTATTTT
>TRBD1|TRBJ1-2|TRBV28|NA
CASSPGQGGYGYTF
TGTGCCAGCAGCCCGGGACAGGGTGGATATGGCTACACCTTC
>TRBD1|TRBJ1-1|TRBV9|NA
CASSPWGDRGRGGAFF
TGTGCCAGCAGCCCCTGGGGCGACAGGGGAAGAGGGGGAGCTTTCTTT
>NA|TRBJ2-7|TRBV5-5|NA
CASSLIFNEQYF
TGTGCCAGCAGCTTGATTTTCAACGAGCAGTACTTC
>NA|TRBJ1-5|TRBV28|once
CASNERPQHF
TGTGCCAGCAATGAGAGGCCCCAGCATTTT
>TRBD1|TRBJ1-6|TRBV7-3|NA
CASSTSGQADSPLHF
TGTGCCAGCAGCACGTCGGGACAGGCGGATTCACCCCTCCACTTT
>TRBD2|TRBJ2-7|TRBV7-9|NA
CASSFMERGSSYEQYF
TGTGCCAGCAGCTTTATGGAGCGGGGGAGCTCCTACGAGCAGTACTTC
>NA|TRBJ2-1|TRBV11-2|NA
CASSLDRWENEQFF
TGTGCCAGCAGCTTAGATCGGTGGGAGAATGAGCAGTTCTTC
>NA|TRBJ2-7|TRBV6-1|NA
CASSEWMGFSSYEQYF
TGTGCCAGCAGTGAATGGATGGGCTTCAGCTCCTACGAGCAGTACTTC
>NA|TRBJ1-5|TRBV10-2|NA
CASSVNQVDQPQHF
TGCGCCAGCAGTGTGAATCAGGTAGATCAGCCCCAGCATTTT
>NA|TRBJ1-3|TRBV29-1|NA
CSVQGLSGNTIYF
TGCAGCGTTCAGGGTCTTTCTGGAAACACCATATATTTT
>TRBD2|TRBJ2-7|TRBV3-1/TRBV3-2|NA
CASSQSAGGYEQYF
TGTGCCAGCAGCCAATCAGCGGGGGGCTACGAGCAGTACTTC
>NA|TRBJ2-5|TRBV6-7|NA
CASSYSVAEYQETQYF
TGTGCCAGCAGTTACTCGGTAGCGGAGTACCAAGAGACCCAGTACTTC
>NA|TRBJ1-2|TRBV6-1|NA
CASSEGTANDGYTF
TGTGCCAGCAGTGAAGGGACTGCTAATGATGGCTACACCTTC
>TRBD2|TRBJ2-1|TRBV2|NA
CASSTRRGGNEQFF
TGTGCCAGCAGTACAAGGCGGGGGGGGAATGAGCAGTTCTTC
>NA|TRBJ2-1|TRBV10-3|NA
CAISEVLSSYNEQFF
TGTGCCATCAGTGAAGTCCTGAGCTCCTACAATGAGCAGTTCTTC
>NA|TRBJ2-3|TRBV10-3|NA
CAIRGEADTQYF
TGTGCCATCCGGGGAGAAGCAGATACGCAGTATTTT
>NA|TRBJ2-3|TRBV6-6|NA
CASSGTLPGDDTQYF
TGTGCCAGCAGTGGGACTCTCCCTGGGGATGATACGCAGTATTTT
>NA|TRBJ1-2|TRBV14|NA
CASSQVGAANYGYTF
TGTGCCAGCAGCCAAGTTGGGGCAGCGAACTATGGCTACACCTTC
>NA|TRBJ2-1|TRBV30|few
CAWRKTVPIYNEQFF
TGTGCCTGGAGAAAGACTGTTCCTATCTACAATGAGCAGTTCTTC
>TRBD1|TRBJ1-2|TRBV3-1/TRBV3-2|NA
CASSQGSLGTGGGYTF
TGTGCCAGCAGCCAAGGATCATTAGGGACAGGGGGCGGCTACACCTTC
>NA|TRBJ2-1|TRBV10-1|NA
CASSESRGAVFNEQFF
TGCGCCAGCAGTGAGTCGCGCGGGGCGGTTTTCAATGAGCAGTTCTTC
>NA|TRBJ2-1|TRBV9|NA
CASSGPSGSSYNEQFF
TGTGCCAGCAGCGGACCCTCTGGGAGCTCCTACAATGAGCAGTTCTTC
>NA|TRBJ1-1|TRBV28|NA
CASRDSTGRPGFF
TGTGCCAGCAGAGACTCTACAGGGCGGCCCGGTTTCTTT
>TRBD1|TRBJ1-1|TRBV5-1|NA
CASASTGGNTEAFF
TGCGCCAGCGCCTCGACAGGGGGAAACACTGAAGCTTTCTTT
>TRBD1|TRBJ2-1|TRBV7-9|NA
CASSLGTGNEQFF
TGTGCCAGCAGCTTAGGGACAGGGAATGAGCAGTTCTTC
>TRBD1|TRBJ2-5|TRBV4-1|once
CASSQQDREVTQYF
TGCGCCAGCAGCCAGCAAGACAGGGAAGTGACCCAGTACTTC
>TRBD1|TRBJ1-5|TRBV4-2|NA
CASSQVGTGRDQPQHF
TGTGCCAGCAGCCAAGTCGGGACAGGGCGGGATCAGCCCCAGCATTTT
>TRBD2|TRBJ2-7|TRBV28|NA
CASSSAREDEQYF
TGTGCCAGCAGTTCCGCCCGGGAGGACGAGCAGTACTTC
>NA|TRBJ2-7|TRBV18|NA
CASSPQGTTYEQYF
TGTGCCAGCTCACCCCAGGGGACGACCTACGAGCAGTACTTC
>TRBD2|TRBJ2-1|TRBV5-4|NA
CASSFVGGGQYNEQFF
TGTGCCAGCAGCTTCGTTGGCGGGGGGCAATACAATGAGCAGTTCTTC
>TRBD1|TRBJ1-3|TRBV2|NA
CASRVGQGAGNTIYF
TGTGCCAGCAGAGTTGGACAGGGGGCTGGAAACACCATATATTTT
>NA|TRBJ1-4|TRBV4-2|NA
CASSPPGGTNEKLFF
TGTGCCAGCAGCCCGCCGGGGGGAACTAATGAAAAACTGTTTTTT
>TRBD2|TRBJ2-1|TRBV7-6|NA
CASSEEAELAWNEQFF
TGTGCCAGCAGCGAGGAAGCTGAACTAGCGTGGAATGAGCAGTTCTTC
>TRBD1|TRBJ1-1|TRBV27|NA
CASSLGQLFWPTEAFF
TGTGCCAGCAGTTTGGGACAGCTGTTTTGGCCCACTGAAGCTTTCTTT
>TRBD1|TRBJ2-2|TRBV7-3|NA
CASSSGTGNTGELFF
TGTGCCAGCAGTTCCGGGACAGGCAACACCGGGGAGCTGTTTTTT
>TRBD2|TRBJ2-3|TRBV18|NA
CASSPTSGPTTDTQYF
TGTGCCAGCTCACCTACTAGCGGGCCAACCACAGATACGCAGTATTTT
>NA|TRBJ2-5|TRBV7-9|NA
CASSLQGLYQETQYF
TGTGCCAGCAGCTTACAGGGGCTGTACCAAGAGACCCAGTACTTC
>TRBD1|TRBJ2-7|TRBV19|NA
CATEPGQGSYEQYF
TGTGCCACCGAACCGGGACAGGGCTCCTACGAGCAGTACTTC
>NA|TRBJ1-2|TRBV6-5|NA
CASSLYKGSSYGYTF
TGTGCCAGCAGCTTATATAAGGGGTCCAGCTATGGCTACACCTTC
>TRBD2|TRBJ2-7|TRBV6-5|many
CASRPSSGGAGEQYF
TGTGCCAGCAGACCCTCTAGCGGGGGGGCAGGTGAGCAGTACTTC
>NA|TRBJ2-1|TRBV4-1|NA
CASSQIIRSTAFF
TGCGCCAGCAGCCAGATTATTCGCTCGACTGCGTTCTTC
>TRBD2|TRBJ2-3|TRBV14|NA
CASSHPRTSVPDTQYF
TGTGCCAGCAGCCACCCAAGGACTAGCGTCCCAGATACGCAGTATTTT
>NA|TRBJ2-3|TRBV2|NA
CASSGVQDRGDTQYF
TGTGCCAGCAGTGGTGTACAGGACAGAGGGGATACGCAGTATTTT
>NA|TRBJ1-3|TRBV3-1/TRBV3-2|NA
CASSQEKGRAYGNTIYF
TGTGCCAGCAGCCAAGAAAAGGGCAGGGCGTATGGAAACACCATATATTTT
>NA|TRBJ1-2|TRBV7-2|NA
CASSLSTRGSNYGYTF
TGTGCCAGCAGCTTAAGTACAAGGGGATCTAACTATGGCTACACCTTC